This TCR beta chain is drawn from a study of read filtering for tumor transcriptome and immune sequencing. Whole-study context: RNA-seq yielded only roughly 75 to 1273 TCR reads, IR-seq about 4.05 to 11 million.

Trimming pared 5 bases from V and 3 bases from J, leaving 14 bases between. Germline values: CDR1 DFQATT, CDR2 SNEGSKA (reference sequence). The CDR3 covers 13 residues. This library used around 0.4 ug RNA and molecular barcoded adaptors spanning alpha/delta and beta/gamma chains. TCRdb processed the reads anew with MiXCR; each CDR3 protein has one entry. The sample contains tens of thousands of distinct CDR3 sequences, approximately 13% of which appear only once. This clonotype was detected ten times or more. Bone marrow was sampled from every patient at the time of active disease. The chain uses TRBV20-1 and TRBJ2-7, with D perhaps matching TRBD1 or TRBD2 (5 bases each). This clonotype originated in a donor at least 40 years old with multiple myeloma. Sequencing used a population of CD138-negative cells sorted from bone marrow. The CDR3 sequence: CSAPGDHFYEQYF. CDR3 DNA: TGCAGTGCTCCTGGGGACCACTTCTACGAGCAGTACTTC.